This entry lists 16 T cell receptor beta chains sequenced from one sample in a study of OX40 agonist ivuxolimab in advanced cancers. Libraries were prepared by immunoSEQ multiplex PCR; TCRdb keeps only in-frame clonotypes and omits some of them. The sample lists about 60,000 clones; under 95% were seen once. Here the sequenced sample was CD4+ or CD8+ T cells sorted from blood, taken in a trial of the OX40 agonist ivuxolimab. These receptors all come from an adult with an advanced solid tumor such as melanoma, head and neck, liver or kidney cancer.

This clone was detected a few times. The genes are TRBV9 and TRBJ2-7; D is perhaps TRBD1 (6 bases). Trimming cost V 4 bases and J 9 bases, with 23 bases left between them. CDR1 is SGDLS and CDR2 is YYNGEE in the germline V gene. CDR3 length: 15 amino acids. CDR3 residues: CASSPSPQGLDRQYF. CDR3 DNA sequence: TGTGCCAGCAGCCCCAGTCCGCAGGGCCTGGACAGGCAGTACTTC.

The gene calls are TRBV30 and TRBJ1-1; 7 bases line up with TRBD1. CDR3 length: 15 amino acids. Germline values: CDR1 GTSNPN, CDR2 SVGIG (reference sequence). Losses at the gene ends were 2 bases for V and 1 base for J; bases not matched to a gene: 7. CDR3 sequence: CAWSIRDRENTEAFF. CDR3 coding DNA: TGTGCCTGGAGTATCCGAGACAGGGAGAACACTGAAGCTTTCTTT.

J is TRBJ1-5 and V is TRBV29-1, with D tentatively TRBD1 (5 bases). Deletions cut 6 bases from V and 5 bases from J, with 41 bases between. Germline CDR1 and CDR2: SQVTM and ANQGSEA. CDR3 length: 22 residues. The CDR3 coding sequence is TGCAGCGTAGGGGAGGGAGCAGCGGCCCCGCCGGGCTCACCCCCCGGGGATCAGCCCCAGCATTTT. Translated, it gives CSVGEGAAAPPGSPPGDQPQHF.

Note on this clone: Different DNA sequences within this sample yield the same CDR3. This rearrangement joins TRBV20-1 to TRBJ2-3; D call uncertain. The germline V gene has CDR1 DFQATT and CDR2 SNEGSKA (reference sequence). This CDR3 contains 11 residues. V dropped 3 bases and J dropped 6 bases, with 7 bases sitting between them. CDR3 residues: CSASGGDTQYF. The CDR3 coding sequence is TGCAGTGCTAGCGGTGGGGATACGCAGTATTTT.

The chain is built from TRBV30 and TRBJ1-4, with D possibly being TRBD1 (6 bases). Per the germline V gene, CDR1 is GTSNPN and CDR2 is SVGIG (reference sequence). V lost 5 bases and J 6 bases, leaving 13 bases between the germline ends. This CDR3 is 13 amino acids long. CDR3 DNA sequence: TGTGCCTGGCAGCGGGGGGCTTATGAAAAACTGTTTTTT. This sequence encodes CAWQRGAYEKLFF.

The chain is built from TRBV2 and TRBJ2-2; 10 bases are a match to TRBD2. CDR1 is SNHLY, CDR2 FYNNEI, per germline. Losses at the gene ends were 5 bases for V and 7 bases for J; bases not matched to a gene: 13. This CDR3 contains 17 residues. The CDR3 spells CASSPGQSGRGGGELFF. In DNA, the CDR3 is TGTGCCAGCAGTCCTGGACAAAGCGGGAGGGGGGGCGGGGAGCTGTTTTTT.

This chain connects TRBV5-1 to TRBJ2-1; D tentatively reads TRBD1 or TRBD2 (6 bases each). This CDR3 region has 15 residues. Trimming shortened V by 3 bases and J by 7 bases, and 17 bases separated the two germline ends. Germline V gives CDR1 SGHRS, CDR2 YFSETQ. In DNA form, the CDR3 reads TGCGCCAGCAGCTCAAATCCGGGGGCCCCAAATGAGCAGTTCTTC. This translates into CASSSNPGAPNEQFF.

The DNA for the CDR3 is TGTGCCTGGAGTAGGACAAGAACTAGCACAGATACGCAGTATTTT. The encoded protein is CAWSRTRTSTDTQYF. The chain joins TRBV30 to TRBJ2-3; maybe TRBD1 (5 bases). Germline V gene sequence: CDR1 GTSNPN, CDR2 SVGIG (reference sequence). Trimming shortened V by 2 bases and J by 0 bases, and 12 bases separated the two germline ends. The CDR3 totals 15 residues.

This rearrangement joins TRBV5-1 to TRBJ2-6; no reliable D call. The V end lost 0 bases, the J end lost 4 bases, and 8 bases lay between the germline ends. Germline CDR1 SGHRS, CDR2 YFSETQ. The CDR3 has 15 residues. The CDR3 DNA is TGCGCCAGCAGCTTGGTAGTCTCCGGGGCCAACGTCCTGACTTTC. Translated: CASSLVVSGANVLTF.

The chain couples TRBV10-3 to TRBJ2-1; 9 bases are a match to TRBD2. CDR1 and CDR2 (germline): ENHRY, SYGVKD. The length of the CDR3 is 15 residues. After removal of 9 bases from V and 7 bases from J, the junction contained 13 bases not matched to a gene. In nucleotides, the CDR3 is TGTGCCATGGCGGGCGGGGGGGGTCAAGGAAATGAGCAGTTCTTC. Amino acids: CAMAGGGGQGNEQFF.

The chain has TRBV6-6 and TRBJ1-2; 8 nucleotides match TRBD1. The CDR3 has 14 amino acids. V trimming: 6 bases; J trimming: 8 bases; junction bases outside the gene matches: 11. Germline V CDR1 and CDR2: MNHNY, SVGAGI (reference sequence). The CDR3: CASRKTGATEGYTF. The CDR3 DNA reads as TGTGCCAGCAGAAAGACAGGGGCAACCGAGGGCTACACCTTC.

The J gene is TRBJ2-2, the V gene TRBV11-3, with a tentative D call TRBD1 (6 bases). Germline V lookup: CDR1 SGHNT, CDR2 YENEEA. Trimming removed 5 bases at V and 0 bases at J, with 13 bases between. The CDR3 is made up of 16 amino acids. For the CDR3, the DNA is TGTGCCAGCAGCCCAAGCCGGGACACGAACACCGGGGAGCTGTTTTTT. Translation gives CASSPSRDTNTGELFF.

This sequence joins TRBV19 and TRBJ1-5; 9 nucleotides match TRBD1. Germline lookup yields CDR1 LNHDA and CDR2 SQIVND (reference sequence). After removal of 1 base from V and 1 base from J, the junction contained 5 bases not matched to a gene. The CDR3 covers 17 residues. CDR3 coding DNA: TGTGCCAGTAGTATAGGACAGGGGGAAGGGAGCAATCAGCCCCAGCATTTT. This encodes CASSIGQGEGSNQPQHF.

V gene TRBV18 combines with J gene TRBJ2-7; no clear D. Trimming took off 6 bases at V and 7 bases at J, with 16 bases between the two ends. This CDR3 has 13 amino acids. Germline CDR1 reads KGHSH; CDR2 reads LQKENI. The CDR3 bases are TGTGCCAGCTCGCCAGATTTACTGCGGGAGCAGTACTTC. Its translation is CASSPDLLREQYF. The full variable domain, with the rest looked up from reference TRBV18 and TRBJ2-7, is NAGVMQNPRHLVRRRGQEARLRCSPMKGHSHVYWYRQLPEEGLKFMVYLQKENIIDESGMPKERFSAEFPKEGPSILRIQQVVRGDSAAYFCASSPDLLREQYFGPGTRLTVT.

The CDR3 sequence: CAGGLAGGEQYF. Here the CDR3 DNA reads TGTGCCGGGGGACTAGCGGGCGGCGAGCAGTACTTC. The V call is TRBV30, the J call TRBJ2-7; 12 positions match TRBD2. Germline V lookup: CDR1 GTSNPN, CDR2 SVGIG (reference sequence). V was clipped by 8 bases and J by 6 bases; unmatched bases: 5. The CDR3 is 12 amino acids. Combining the CDR3 with reference TRBV30 and TRBJ2-7 gives the whole variable domain SQTIHQWPATLVQPVGSPLSLECTVEGTSNPNLYWYRQAAGRGLQLLFYSVGIGQISSEVPQNLSASRPQDRQFILSSKKLLLSDSGFYLCAGGLAGGEQYFGPGTRLTVT.

This clone was found once. The chain is built from TRBV7-8 and TRBJ1-5, with 8 nucleotides matching TRBD1. V gave up 1 base and J gave up 5 bases; unmatched junction bases: 7. Germline V CDR1 and CDR2: SGHVS, FQNEAQ. The CDR3 covers 16 residues. The DNA for the CDR3 is TGTGCCAGCAGCTTAGGTACCGGACAGGGCTATCAGCCCCAGCATTTT. Protein product: CASSLGTGQGYQPQHF.